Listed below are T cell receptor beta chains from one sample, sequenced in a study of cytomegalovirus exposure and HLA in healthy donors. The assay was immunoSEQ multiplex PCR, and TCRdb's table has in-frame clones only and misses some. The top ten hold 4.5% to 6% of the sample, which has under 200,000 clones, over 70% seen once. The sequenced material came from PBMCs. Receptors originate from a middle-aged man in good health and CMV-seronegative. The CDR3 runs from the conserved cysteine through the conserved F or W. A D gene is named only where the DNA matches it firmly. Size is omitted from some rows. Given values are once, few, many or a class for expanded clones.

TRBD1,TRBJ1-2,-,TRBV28,TGTGCCAGCACAACAGGGGTTGGCGGCTACACCTTC,CASTTGVGGYTF
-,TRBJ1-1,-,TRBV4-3,TGCGCCAGCAGCCAAGATGTCCCCCCTGGGGGGATTCCTTTCTTT,CASSQDVPPGGIPFF
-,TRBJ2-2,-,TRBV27,TGTGCCAGCAGTTTATCGGTCGGCAGGGAGAACACCGGGGAGCTGTTTTTT,CASSLSVGRENTGELFF
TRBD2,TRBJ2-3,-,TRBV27,TGTGCCAGCGGGTCCGGGACTAGCATAGATACGCAGTATTTT,CASGSGTSIDTQYF
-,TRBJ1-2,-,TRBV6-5,TGTGCCAGCAGTTACTCGGGGGGAACTAACTATGGCTACACCTTC,CASSYSGGTNYGYTF
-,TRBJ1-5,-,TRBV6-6,TGTGCCAGCAGGGACCGTCAGGGTGGGCATCAGCCCCAGCATTTT,CASRDRQGGHQPQHF
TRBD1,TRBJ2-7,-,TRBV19,TGTGCCAGTAGTCCGCGTCGGACAGGCGAAGGGGACGAGCAGTACTTC,CASSPRRTGEGDEQYF
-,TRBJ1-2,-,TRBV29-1,TGCAGCGTTGCAAATTTAGCTTGGGGCTACACCTTC,CSVANLAWGYTF
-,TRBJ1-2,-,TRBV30,TGTGCCTGGAATCGACAGGCCTATGGCTACACCTTC,CAWNRQAYGYTF
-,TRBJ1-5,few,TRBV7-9,TGTTCCAGCAGCCGGGGGGGGGTCAATCAGCCCCAGCATTTT,CSSSRGGVNQPQHF
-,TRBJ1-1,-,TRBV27,TGTGCCAGCAGTTTAGGTGTGCAGGGGAAGACTGAAGCTTTCTTT,CASSLGVQGKTEAFF
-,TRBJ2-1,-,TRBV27,TGTGCCAGCAGAAACAGGGGGGGCTGGACTGAGCAGTTCTTC,CASRNRGGWTEQFF
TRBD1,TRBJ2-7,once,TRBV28,TGTGCCAGCCTCCAGGGGGTTCGGGGCGAGCAGTACTTC,CASLQGVRGEQYF
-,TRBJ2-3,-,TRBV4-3,TGCGCCAGCAGCCGTCTCAGGGGGGCAGATACGCAGTATTTT,CASSRLRGADTQYF
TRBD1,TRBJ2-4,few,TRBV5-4,TGTGCCAGCAGCCGTAAGGCAGGGGGTTCCAAAAACATTCAGTACTTC,CASSRKAGGSKNIQYF
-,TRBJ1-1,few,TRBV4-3,TGCGCCAGCAGCTACAGACCGAACACTGAAGCTTTCTTT,CASSYRPNTEAFF
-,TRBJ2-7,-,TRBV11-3,TGTGCCAGCAGCAAAACGGCGGGCAGTTTCGACGAGCAGTACTTC,CASSKTAGSFDEQYF
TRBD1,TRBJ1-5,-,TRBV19,TGTGCCAGTAGTATTCAGGGGGCTCAGCCCCAGCATTTT,CASSIQGAQPQHF
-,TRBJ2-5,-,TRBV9,TGTGCCAGCAGCGTAGGCGGCAGCAGACTACAAGAGACCCAGTACTTC,CASSVGGSRLQETQYF
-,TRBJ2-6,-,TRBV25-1,TGTGCCAGCAGTCGCTCTGGGGCCAACGTCCTGACTTTC,CASSRSGANVLTF
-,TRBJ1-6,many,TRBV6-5,TGTGCCAGCAGTGACAGGTGGGGGTCCTCACCCCTCCACTTT,CASSDRWGSSPLHF
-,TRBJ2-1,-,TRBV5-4,TGTGCCAGCAGCTTGTTTTCCGATGAGCAGTTCTTC,CASSLFSDEQFF
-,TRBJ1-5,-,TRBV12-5,TGTGCTAGTGGTCTGCAGGGACAAGGTCGTTATAGCAATCAGCCCCAGCATTTT,CASGLQGQGRYSNQPQHF
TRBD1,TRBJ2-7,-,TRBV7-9,TGTGCCAGCAGCGTCGGACAGGGGGCTAAGTACGAGCAGTACTTC,CASSVGQGAKYEQYF
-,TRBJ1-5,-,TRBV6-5,TGTGCCAGCAGTTACTCCTACGATAGCAATCAGCCCCAGCATTTT,CASSYSYDSNQPQHF
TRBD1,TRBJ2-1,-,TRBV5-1,TGCGCCAGCACCCCCGTTCCGGACAGGGAGCAGTTCTTC,CASTPVPDREQFF
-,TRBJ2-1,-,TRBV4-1,TGCGCCAGCAGCCAATCGGGACTGCTCAGCGATGAGCAGTTCTTC,CASSQSGLLSDEQFF
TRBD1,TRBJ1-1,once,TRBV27,TGTGCCAGCAGTTCAATACAGGGGGCGGTGTCGACTGAAGCTTTCTTT,CASSSIQGAVSTEAFF
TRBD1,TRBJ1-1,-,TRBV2,TGTGCCAGCACGGGACAGGGGGTCGGGAACACTGAAGCTTTCTTT,CASTGQGVGNTEAFF
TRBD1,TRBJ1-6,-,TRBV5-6,TGTGCCAGCAGCTTGACAGGGGTTGACGATTCACCCCTCCACTTT,CASSLTGVDDSPLHF
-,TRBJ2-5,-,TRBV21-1,TGTGCCAACAGAGGAGCGGGGCAAGAGACCCAGTACTTC,CANRGAGQETQYF
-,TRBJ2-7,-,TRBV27,TGTGCCAGCAGTTACAGGGACGGACACGAGCAGTACTTC,CASSYRDGHEQYF
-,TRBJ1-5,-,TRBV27,TGTGCCAGCAGACCAGGGAGGTTCCAGCCCCAGCATTTT,CASRPGRFQPQHF
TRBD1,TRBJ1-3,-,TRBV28,TGTGCCAGCAGGACAGGGGTGGTTGGCTCTGGAAACACCATATATTTT,CASRTGVVGSGNTIYF
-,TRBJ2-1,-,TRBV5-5,TGTGCCAGCAGCTGGCTGAATGAGCAGTTCTTC,CASSWLNEQFF
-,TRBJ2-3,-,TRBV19,TGTGCCAGTAGTCCTTCTAGAGATACGCAGTATTTT,CASSPSRDTQYF
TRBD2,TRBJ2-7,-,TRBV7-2,TGTGCCAGCAGCTTAAGGGCCGGACTAGCGGGGGCCGAGCAGTACTTC,CASSLRAGLAGAEQYF
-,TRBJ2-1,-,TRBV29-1,TGCAGCGGTGTAGCGAGACACCCCTCCTCCTACAATGAGCAGTTCTTC,CSGVARHPSSYNEQFF
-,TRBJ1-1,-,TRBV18,TGTGCCAGCTCACCACGAGGGTCTGAAGCTTTCTTT,CASSPRGSEAFF
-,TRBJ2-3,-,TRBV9,TGTGCCAGCAGCGGCCTACTCGAGACAGATACGCAGTATTTT,CASSGLLETDTQYF
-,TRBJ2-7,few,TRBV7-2,TGTGCCAGCAGCTTAGGCACCTCTACCTACGAGCAGTACTTC,CASSLGTSTYEQYF
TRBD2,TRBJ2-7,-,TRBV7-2,TGTGCCAGCAGCCTTACCCGGGGGGGGCCCTACGAGCAGTACTTC,CASSLTRGGPYEQYF
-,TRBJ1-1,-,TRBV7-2,TGTGCCAGCAGACCAACAGGGATGAACACTGAAGCTTTCTTT,CASRPTGMNTEAFF
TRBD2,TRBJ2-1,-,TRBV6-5,TGTGCCAGCGCTGCCGCGGGGTCAGCGGGAGGGCAGTTCTTC,CASAAAGSAGGQFF
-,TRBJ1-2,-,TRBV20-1,TGCAGTGCCAGGGATAACTATGGCTACACCTTC,CSARDNYGYTF
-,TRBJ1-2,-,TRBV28,TGTGCCAGCAGTCGGGACATCGGCCTGGGCTACACCTTC,CASSRDIGLGYTF
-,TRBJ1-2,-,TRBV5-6,TGTGCCAGCAGCTTCGAGGGAATCTACTATGGCTACACCTTC,CASSFEGIYYGYTF